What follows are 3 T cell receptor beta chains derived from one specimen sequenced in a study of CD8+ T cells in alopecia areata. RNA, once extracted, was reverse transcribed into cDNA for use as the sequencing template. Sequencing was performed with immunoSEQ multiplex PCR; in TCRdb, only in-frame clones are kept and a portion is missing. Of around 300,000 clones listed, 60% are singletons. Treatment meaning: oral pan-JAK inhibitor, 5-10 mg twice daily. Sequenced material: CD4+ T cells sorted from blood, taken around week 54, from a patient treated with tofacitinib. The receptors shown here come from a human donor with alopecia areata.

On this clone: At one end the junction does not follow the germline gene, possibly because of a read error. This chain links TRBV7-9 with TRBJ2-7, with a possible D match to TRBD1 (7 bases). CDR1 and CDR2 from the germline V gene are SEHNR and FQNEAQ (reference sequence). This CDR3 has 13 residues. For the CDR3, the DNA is TGTGCCAGCAGTTTAGACAGGGAGGACGAGCAGTACTTC. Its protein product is CASSLDREDEQYF.

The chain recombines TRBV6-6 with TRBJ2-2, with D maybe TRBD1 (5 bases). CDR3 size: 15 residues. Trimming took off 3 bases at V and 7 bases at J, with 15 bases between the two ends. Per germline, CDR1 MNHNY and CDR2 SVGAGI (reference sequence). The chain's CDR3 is CASSYWAREYGELFF. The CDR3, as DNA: TGTGCCAGCAGTTATTGGGCCAGGGAATACGGGGAGCTGTTTTTT.

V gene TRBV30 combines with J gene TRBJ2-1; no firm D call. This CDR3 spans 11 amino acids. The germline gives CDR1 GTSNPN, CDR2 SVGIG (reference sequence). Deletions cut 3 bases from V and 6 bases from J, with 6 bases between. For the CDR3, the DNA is TGTGCCTGGAGGGGTCCCAATGAGCAGTTCTTC. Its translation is CAWRGPNEQFF.